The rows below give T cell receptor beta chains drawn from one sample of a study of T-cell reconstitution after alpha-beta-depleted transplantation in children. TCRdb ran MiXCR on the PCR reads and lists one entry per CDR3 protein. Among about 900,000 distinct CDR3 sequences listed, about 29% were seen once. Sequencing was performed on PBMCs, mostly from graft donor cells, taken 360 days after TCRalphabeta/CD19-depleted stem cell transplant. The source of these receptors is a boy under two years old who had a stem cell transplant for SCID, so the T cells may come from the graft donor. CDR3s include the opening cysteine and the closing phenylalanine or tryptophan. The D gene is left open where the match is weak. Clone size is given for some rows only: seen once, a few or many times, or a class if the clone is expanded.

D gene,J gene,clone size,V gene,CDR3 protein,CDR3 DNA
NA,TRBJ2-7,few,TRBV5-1,CASSPRSADLEQYF,TGCGCCAGCAGCCCCCGAAGTGCAGATCTCGAGCAGTACTTC
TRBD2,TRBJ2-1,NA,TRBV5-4,CASSSLTSGGKNEQFF,TGTGCCAGCAGCTCCCTGACTAGCGGGGGTAAAAATGAGCAGTTCTTC
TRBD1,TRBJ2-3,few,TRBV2,CASGRDRAPDTQYF,TGTGCCAGCGGCCGGGACAGGGCCCCAGATACGCAGTATTTT
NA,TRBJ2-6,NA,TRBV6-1,CASSFTGMASGANVLTF,TGTGCCAGCAGCTTTACAGGGATGGCCTCTGGGGCCAACGTCCTGACTTTC
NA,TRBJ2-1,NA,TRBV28,CASSLGTGFYNEQFF,TGTGCCAGCAGTTTAGGTACAGGTTTCTACAATGAGCAGTTCTTC
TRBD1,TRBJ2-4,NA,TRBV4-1,CASSQPWSGRQGLAKNIQYF,TGCGCCAGCAGCCAACCGTGGTCAGGGCGACAGGGCTTAGCCAAAAACATTCAGTACTTC
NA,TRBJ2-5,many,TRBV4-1,CASSQVGLETQYF,TGCGCCAGCAGCCAAGTTGGACTAGAGACCCAGTACTTC
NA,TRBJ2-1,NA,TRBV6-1,CASLKTRLEFYNEQFF,TGTGCCAGCTTAAAGACAAGACTGGAATTCTACAATGAGCAGTTCTTC
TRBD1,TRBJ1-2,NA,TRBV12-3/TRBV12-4,CASSLTGTGMDIYGYTF,TGTGCCAGCAGTCTTACCGGGACAGGGATGGATATCTATGGCTACACCTTC
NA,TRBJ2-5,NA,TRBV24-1,CATSDPGKGETQYF,TGTGCCACCAGTGACCCGGGGAAGGGGGAGACCCAGTACTTC
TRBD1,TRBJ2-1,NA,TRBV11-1,CASSSSRNRDRSYNEQFF,TGTGCCAGCAGCTCTTCGAGAAACCGGGACAGAAGCTACAATGAGCAGTTCTTC
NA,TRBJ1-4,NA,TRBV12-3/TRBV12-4,CASILGGVANEKLFF,TGTGCCAGCATCCTTGGGGGGGTGGCTAATGAAAAACTGTTTTTT
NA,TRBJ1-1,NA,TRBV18,CASSPKTKNTEAFF,TGTGCCAGCTCACCAAAGACAAAGAACACTGAAGCTTTCTTT
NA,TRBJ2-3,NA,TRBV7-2,CASSLGPGSVRADTQYF,TGTGCCAGCAGCTTAGGTCCGGGGAGCGTAAGAGCAGATACGCAGTATTTT
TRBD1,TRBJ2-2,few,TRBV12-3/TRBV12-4,CASTKTGRELFF,TGTGCCAGCACCAAGACAGGGCGGGAGCTGTTTTTT
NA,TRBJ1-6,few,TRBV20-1,CSAGPGGGGNSPLHF,TGCAGTGCTGGGCCGGGGGGCGGAGGGAATTCACCCCTCCACTTT
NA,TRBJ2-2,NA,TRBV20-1,CSARARGAVTGELFF,TGCAGTGCTAGGGCCCGGGGGGCGGTTACCGGGGAGCTGTTTTTT
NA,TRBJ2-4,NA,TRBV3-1,CASRGAGLTKNIQYF,TGTGCCAGCCGGGGAGCGGGCTTAACCAAAAACATTCAGTACTTC
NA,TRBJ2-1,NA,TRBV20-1,CSARDPGSGAYNEQFF,TGCAGTGCTAGAGATCCAGGCTCCGGGGCCTACAATGAGCAGTTCTTC
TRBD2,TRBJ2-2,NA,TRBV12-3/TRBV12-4,CASTRGLAGGSAGELFF,TGTGCCAGCACCCGAGGGCTAGCGGGGGGATCGGCCGGGGAGCTGTTTTTT
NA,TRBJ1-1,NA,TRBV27,CASSWGENTEAFF,TGTGCCAGCAGTTGGGGGGAGAACACTGAAGCTTTCTTT
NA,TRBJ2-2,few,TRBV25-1,CASREVGTGELFF,TGTGCCAGCAGAGAAGTGGGAACCGGGGAGCTGTTTTTT
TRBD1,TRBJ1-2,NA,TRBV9,CASSQQPGQSFYGYTF,TGTGCCAGCAGCCAGCAACCGGGACAGAGTTTCTATGGCTACACCTTC
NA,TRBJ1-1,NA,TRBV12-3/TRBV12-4,CASARLLNTEAFF,TGTGCCAGCGCAAGACTGCTGAACACTGAAGCTTTCTTT
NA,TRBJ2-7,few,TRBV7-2,CASSLVASQSYEQYF,TGTGCCAGCAGCTTAGTTGCTAGCCAATCCTACGAGCAGTACTTC
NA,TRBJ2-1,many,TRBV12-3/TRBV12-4,CASSFTGVGHNEQFF,TGTGCCAGCAGTTTTACGGGAGTAGGTCACAATGAGCAGTTCTTC
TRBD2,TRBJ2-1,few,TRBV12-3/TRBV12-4,CASSPLSAGGYNEQFF,TGTGCCAGCAGTCCCCTCTCAGCGGGGGGGTACAATGAGCAGTTCTTC
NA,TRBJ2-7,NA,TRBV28,CASSPRKSSARYYEQYF,TGTGCCAGCAGTCCACGGAAAAGCTCGGCCAGGTACTACGAGCAGTACTTC
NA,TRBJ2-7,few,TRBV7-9,CASSLNWGSREQYF,TGTGCCAGCAGCTTAAATTGGGGGTCTAGGGAGCAGTACTTC
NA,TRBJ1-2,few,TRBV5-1,CASSTGINRNYGYTF,TGCGCCAGCAGCACTGGTATAAACCGGAACTATGGCTACACCTTC
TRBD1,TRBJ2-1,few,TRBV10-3,CAIRVTGGPLNEQFF,TGTGCCATCAGGGTGACAGGGGGTCCCCTAAATGAGCAGTTCTTC
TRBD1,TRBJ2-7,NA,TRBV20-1,CSALDRGRSYEQYF,TGCAGTGCTCTAGACAGGGGCCGGTCCTACGAGCAGTACTTC
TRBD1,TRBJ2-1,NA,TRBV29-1,CSVARTGEGEQFF,TGCAGCGTTGCGAGGACAGGCGAGGGTGAGCAGTTCTTC
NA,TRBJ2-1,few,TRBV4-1,CASSRIQVRGQFF,TGCGCCAGCAGCCGAATACAGGTTAGGGGGCAGTTCTTC
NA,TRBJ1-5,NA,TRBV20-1,CSARPPGGNQPQHF,TGCAGTGCTAGGCCACCCGGGGGCAATCAGCCCCAGCATTTT
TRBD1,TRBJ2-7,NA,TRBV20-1,CSASGTGDYEQYF,TGCAGTGCTAGTGGGACAGGGGACTACGAGCAGTACTTC
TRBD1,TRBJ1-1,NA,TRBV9,CASSGKGAMNTEAFF,TGTGCCAGCAGCGGAAAGGGGGCGATGAACACTGAAGCTTTCTTT
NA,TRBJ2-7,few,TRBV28,CASKRSSYEQYF,TGTGCCAGCAAACGGAGCTCCTACGAGCAGTACTTC
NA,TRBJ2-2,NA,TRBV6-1,CASSPNRAVTGELFF,TGTGCCAGCAGTCCCAACCGGGCAGTCACCGGGGAGCTGTTTTTT
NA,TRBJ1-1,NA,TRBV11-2,CASISPGRASEAFF,TGTGCCAGCATCTCGCCGGGACGCGCGTCTGAAGCTTTCTTT
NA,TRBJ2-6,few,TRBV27,CASSLLGGANVLTF,TGTGCCAGCAGTTTATTAGGTGGGGCCAACGTCCTGACTTTC
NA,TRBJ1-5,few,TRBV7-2,CASSLGLIGQPQHF,TGTGCCAGCAGCTTAGGCCTGATAGGTCAGCCCCAGCATTTT